This TCR beta chain was sequenced during a study of spatial heterogeneity in lung cancer. About the study: The average appearance count of each unique TCR and UMI combination in raw reads was more than 9.5. The study, taken as a whole, reports: The study found that expanded intratumoral alpha and beta TCR counts tracked tumor mutation counts.

Single TCR cDNA molecules each had their own unique molecular identifier. TCRdb reprocessed the 5' RACE reads with MiXCR, giving one entry per CDR3 protein. The sample includes over 15,000 distinct CDR3 sequences, roughly 7.1% of them seen just once. As to time point: sample taken at primary tumor resection. The donors comprised 70 to 85 untreated early-stage non-small cell lung cancer patients. Whole RNA obtained from tumor, nontumor lung or frozen PBMC underwent sequencing without sorting. The V gene's germline CDR1 is MNHEY and CDR2 SVGAGI. The ends were cut back, 0 bases at V and 1 base at J, with 19 bases in the middle. This CDR3 has 18 amino acids. Only a few counts were recorded for this clonotype. Its antigen is undetermined. With the library built for alpha chains, this beta chain is off target and its frequency is not meaningful.

This clonotype was obtained from a female donor with early-stage non-small cell lung cancer. Here the sequenced sample was lung tumor tissue, taken at surgery. The rearrangement links TRBV6-5 to TRBJ2-7, with D possibly TRBD1 on 6 matching bases. The CDR3 loop is CASSYSTLARGRSYEQYF. CDR3 coding DNA: TGTGCCAGCAGTTACTCGACGCTAGCTAGGGGGAGATCCTACGAGCAGTACTTC.